These T cell receptor beta chains were read from a single sample in a study of Ad26.COV2.S vaccination and SARS-CoV-2 variants. The assay was immunoSEQ multiplex PCR, and TCRdb's table has in-frame clones only and misses some. The sample shows 97,000 or so clones, around three quarters of them seen only once. Sequences were derived from peripheral blood, sampled after recovery from COVID-19. Source of these receptors: a human donor who had recovered from COVID-19. Both conserved end residues are part of each CDR3. A D gene is named only where the DNA matches it firmly. Only some rows state a clone size, as once, few, many or a class for expanded clones.

D,V,size,J,DNA,CDR3
-,TRBV2,-,TRBJ1-1,TGTGCCAGCAGTGAATGGGGGACTACCGAAGCTTTCTTT,CASSEWGTTEAFF
-,TRBV15,-,TRBJ1-1,TGTGCCACCAGCAGAAGGGGTAACACTGAAGCTTTCTTT,CATSRRGNTEAFF
-,TRBV10-2,few,TRBJ1-5,TGCGCCACCGAACCGCGTCAGACAGGAGGGTATCAGCCCCAGCATTTT,CATEPRQTGGYQPQHF
-,TRBV7-2,-,TRBJ2-1,TGTGCCAGCAGCTTAGTCCCTAGCAATGAGCAGTTCTTC,CASSLVPSNEQFF
TRBD1,TRBV3-1/TRBV3-2,-,TRBJ2-3,TGTGCCAGCAGCCAAGGGGACAGTTGGGACACAGATACGCAGTATTTT,CASSQGDSWDTDTQYF
TRBD1,TRBV3-1/TRBV3-2,-,TRBJ1-6,TGTGCCAGCAGCGGAAGTATCCTAGTTGGGACAGCAAATTCACCCCTCCACTTT,CASSGSILVGTANSPLHF
-,TRBV7-9,-,TRBJ2-3,TGTGCCAGCAGCTTAGATCTCAGGGTTGGTACAGATACGCAGTATTTT,CASSLDLRVGTDTQYF
TRBD1,TRBV7-9,once,TRBJ1-5,TGTGCCAGCAGCTCCTCAGGGGGCGGCCAAATAAATCAGCCCCAGCATTTT,CASSSSGGGQINQPQHF
-,TRBV27,-,TRBJ2-2,TGTGCCAGCAATGGACAGATGAACACCGGGGAGCTGTTTTTT,CASNGQMNTGELFF
-,TRBV28,-,TRBJ2-4,TGTGCCAGTGAGGTAGGGGAGGGGGATCTAAACATTCAGTACTTC,CASEVGEGDLNIQYF
-,TRBV6-1,many,TRBJ1-3,TGTGCCAGCAGTGACCTTCGGGGGATCTCTGGAAACACCATATATTTT,CASSDLRGISGNTIYF
-,TRBV28,-,TRBJ1-5,TGTGCCAGCAGCCCGGGGAGGGGGTATCAGCCCCAGCATTTT,CASSPGRGYQPQHF
TRBD1,TRBV7-2,-,TRBJ2-1,TGTGCCAGCAGCCGGGACAGAGACAATGAGCAGTTCTTC,CASSRDRDNEQFF
-,TRBV28,-,TRBJ2-1,TGTGCCAGCAGACTACAGGGACCCAATGAGCAGTTCTTC,CASRLQGPNEQFF
-,TRBV3-1/TRBV3-2,-,TRBJ1-5,TGTGCCAGCAGCCAACGAGGGGTGAGCAATCAGCCCCAGCATTTT,CASSQRGVSNQPQHF
TRBD2,TRBV6-6,-,TRBJ2-2,TGTGCCAGCAGCGTAACCAGAGCGGGGGGCAAATACTCGAACACCGGGGAGCTGTTTTTT,CASSVTRAGGKYSNTGELFF
TRBD1,TRBV11-2,-,TRBJ1-4,TGTGCCAGCAGCTTCAGGGGGCAGACTAATGAAAAACTGTTTTTT,CASSFRGQTNEKLFF
-,TRBV7-3,-,TRBJ2-7,TGTGCCAGCAGCTTAGTAGGACCCCTAGGATCCGGCGAGCAGTACTTC,CASSLVGPLGSGEQYF
-,TRBV11-2,once,TRBJ2-3,TGTGCCAGCAGCCAGGGCCCTAGCGCGGCAGATACGCAGTATTTT,CASSQGPSAADTQYF
-,TRBV14,once,TRBJ2-1,TGTGCCAGCAGCCCAGGGACATTTATTAGGAATCAGTTCTTC,CASSPGTFIRNQFF
-,TRBV5-4,few,TRBJ2-3,TGTGCCAGCAGCTTGGTTAGTAGCACGGGGCAGTATTTT,CASSLVSSTGQYF
-,TRBV11-2,-,TRBJ2-5,TGTGCCAGCAGCTTAGGAGGGCGAGAGACCCAGTACTTC,CASSLGGRETQYF
-,TRBV19,-,TRBJ1-6,TGTGCCAGTAGCAAAGGTACCGGGACACGGGAATCACCCCTCCACTTT,CASSKGTGTRESPLHF
TRBD1,TRBV7-2,-,TRBJ1-5,TGTGCCAGCAGCCTGGGACAGGGGTCCTTCCAGCCCCAGCATTTT,CASSLGQGSFQPQHF
-,TRBV6-5,many,TRBJ2-2,TGTGCCAGCATTCTCCGGACTCCCGGGACCGGGGAGCTGTTTTTT,CASILRTPGTGELFF
TRBD1,TRBV30,-,TRBJ2-1,TGTGCCTGGAGTGGTTTCAGGGGGTCCTACAATGAGCAGTTCTTC,CAWSGFRGSYNEQFF
TRBD1,TRBV6-2/TRBV6-3,-,TRBJ2-7,TGTGCCAGCAGTTACGGACAGGAGTACGAGCAGTACTTC,CASSYGQEYEQYF
-,TRBV5-1,-,TRBJ2-1,TGCGCCAGCAGCTTGGCCGGGCCCAGGGCATACGAGCAGTTCTTC,CASSLAGPRAYEQFF
-,TRBV5-4,few,TRBJ1-5,TGTGCCAGCAGCTTGGGCTTATTTCAGCCCCAGCATTTT,CASSLGLFQPQHF
TRBD1,TRBV2,once,TRBJ1-1,TGTGCCGGCAGGGGGCAGCAGGGTCGCTCTTTCTTT,CAGRGQQGRSFF
-,TRBV5-1,-,TRBJ2-3,TGCGCCAGCACCGTGGCGGCTCACACAGATACGCAGTATTTT,CASTVAAHTDTQYF
-,TRBV2,-,TRBJ1-3,TGTGCCAGCAGTGACGACGACTACTCTGGAAACACCATATATTTT,CASSDDDYSGNTIYF
-,TRBV19,few,TRBJ1-6,TGTGCCAGTAGTCCAGGACAGCAGCTACCCCTCCACTTT,CASSPGQQLPLHF
-,TRBV28,-,TRBJ1-6,TGTGCCAGCAGTTTAACCAGGGCGGGTTCACCCCTCCACTTT,CASSLTRAGSPLHF
-,TRBV4-2,-,TRBJ1-4,TGTGCCAGCAGCCCCGACGAGAAGGCTAATGAAAAACTGTTTTTT,CASSPDEKANEKLFF
TRBD2,TRBV9,-,TRBJ2-3,TGTGCCAGCAGCGTAGCGGGGGGGCTCATAGATACGCAGTATTTT,CASSVAGGLIDTQYF
-,TRBV6-5,-,TRBJ1-1,TGTGCCAGCATCCGCCAGATGGGGCTGAACACTGAAGCTTTCTTT,CASIRQMGLNTEAFF
-,TRBV30,-,TRBJ1-4,TGTGCCTGGACCCCGGAGGCTGAGAATGAAAAACTGTTTTTT,CAWTPEAENEKLFF
-,TRBV11-2,once,TRBJ1-1,TGTGCCAGCAGCTTGTCCCGGACGGACACTGAAGCTTTCTTT,CASSLSRTDTEAFF
-,TRBV30,-,TRBJ2-2,TGTGCCTGGAGGGGACAGAACACCGGGGAGCTGTTTTTT,CAWRGQNTGELFF
TRBD1,TRBV5-1,once,TRBJ1-2,TGCGCCAGCAGCTCCCGGGACAGACCATATGGCTACACCTTC,CASSSRDRPYGYTF